This TCR beta chain is drawn from a study of shared clonotypes between healthy human individuals (dated by TCRdb to between 2020 and 2021). Broadly, across the study: The cohort included a few men and a couple of women between 18 and 49 years of age. For each donor, three plates each were used for CD4 naive and CD4 memory, two plates were used for CD8 naive, and one plate was used for CD8 memory. Blood TCR repertoires of a handful of healthy adults were deeply sequenced to estimate repertoire size and the extent of clonotype sharing between individuals. Different laboratories and diverse techniques were used to prepare libraries and sequence TCR repertoires, to increase sequencing depth and limit assay-specific biases. Between about 0.94 and 8.9 billion PBMCs per donor were obtained by leukapheresis.

V is pared back by 2 bases and J by 1 base, with 12 bases lying between the germline termini. The germline V gene gives CDR1 as SGHTA and CDR2 as FQGTGA. The CDR3 starts with the cysteine, ends with the phenylalanine, and has 16 residues. Of all the DNA, just the CDR3 is kept, 48 bases in frame from base 1. This clone was found a few times. Its antigen target is currently unknown. Base qualities were left out, and no much larger clone turns up one base away. Overall study results and their limits: Pairwise subsampling indicated that sequencing depth was expected to affect the degree of clonotype sharing among donors. Incomplete sequencing was indicated by rarefaction of sorted-subset datasets, despite the large sequencing depth. Compared with non-shared clonotypes, clonotypes shared by all four sorted-subset donors had higher generation probabilities. Naive subsets generally had larger estimated clonotype richness than memory subsets did. About 5% of naive CD4, 3.5% of naive CD8, approximately 2% of memory CD4, and about 0.4% of memory CD8 clonotypes were shared across four donors. Sampling was limited to blood, and TCR repertoires in tissue likely differ from TCR repertoires in blood. The small number of donors limited the genetic and exposure-history diversity represented.

The donors were healthy, HIV-negative adults with no recently reported acute infections or vaccinations. Every donor was a Caucasian adult living in Nashville, Tennessee, USA. CD4+ T cells were enriched by magnetic negative selection, after which naive cells were positively selected on CD45RA and the negative fraction was taken as the memory subset. Blood was obtained by leukapheresis, after which PBMCs were separated by Ficoll-Histopaque density gradient centrifugation and cryopreserved in liquid nitrogen vapor phase. Purity and quantity of every magnetically sorted T cell population were checked by analytical flow cytometry. Genomic DNA was isolated from every sorted fraction and measured by UV absorbance on a Nanodrop 2000c. TCR CDR3 regions were amplified from genomic DNA by multiplex PCR using the deep immunoSEQ assay. For each cell subset, the extracted genomic DNA was distributed evenly across all wells of several immunoSEQ 96-well plates, and each plate served as one replicate. For sorted subsets, each replicate PCR was loaded with 150 to 250 ng genomic DNA, equivalent to some 27,000 T cell genomes. Purified libraries were measured with a Qubit 3.0 fluorometer, size-checked on a Bioanalyzer 2100, and measured again with the KAPA Library Quantification kit. Every immunoSEQ 96-well plate was sequenced on a dedicated single-read 150-cycle Illumina NextSeq 550 flow cell. As for how the authors treated the data: Because the immunoSEQ output included only junctional sequences and no quality scores, the filtering could not be the same as the filtering used for full-length reads. To assign V/J genes and CDR3, sequences were annotated against IMGT germline references using PyIR, a Python wrapper for IgBLAST v1.9. Reads were removed for weak V/J assignments (E-value above 1e-6), missing CDR3, stop codons, out-of-frame junctions, or ambiguous translated residues. V3J clonotypes were defined by identical inferred V gene, J gene, and CDR3 amino acid sequence. Percentage overlap between repertoires was calculated by dividing the number of shared unique clonotypes by the size of the smaller repertoire. Three approaches were used to assess repertoire richness: RTK rarefaction, the Chao1 estimator, and Recon v2.1 estimates of unobserved clonotypes. Generation probabilities were computed with OLGA for all TCRbeta clonotypes obtained by the gDNA method from a handful of donors. Not all clones reach the TCRdb copy of this immuneACCESS table, which keeps in-frame sequences only. Checked studies attribute under half of the gap to unresolved V genes and leave the rest unexplained. V and J calls and clone size are copied from that table; D and trimming were computed from the DNA. For this sample there are roughly 300,000 clones; over 70% appear just once. Of the sample, about 10% falls within the top ten clones.

In this chain, TRBV7-3 is recombined with TRBJ1-5; the D gene is possibly TRBD1, with 6 bases matching. The specimen was memory CD4+ T cells sorted from blood. The cell subset or site tag for this specimen amounts to: CD45RA-negative fraction. This TCR derives from a young man in good health. This receptor carries the CDR3 CASSLGPQGSNQPQHF. The DNA sequence reads TGTGCCAGCAGCTTAGGTCCACAGGGAAGCAATCAGCCCCAGCATTTT.